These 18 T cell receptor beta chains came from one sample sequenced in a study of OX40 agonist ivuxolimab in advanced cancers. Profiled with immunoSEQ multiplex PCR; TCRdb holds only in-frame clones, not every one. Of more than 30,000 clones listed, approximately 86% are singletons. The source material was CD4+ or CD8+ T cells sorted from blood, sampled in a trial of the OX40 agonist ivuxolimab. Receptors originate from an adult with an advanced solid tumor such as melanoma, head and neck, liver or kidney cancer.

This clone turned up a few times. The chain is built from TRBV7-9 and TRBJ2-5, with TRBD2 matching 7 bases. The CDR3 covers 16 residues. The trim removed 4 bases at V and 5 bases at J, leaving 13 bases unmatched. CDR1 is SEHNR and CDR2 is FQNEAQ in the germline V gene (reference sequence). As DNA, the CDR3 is TGTGCCAGCAGCTCCCCCTGGGAGGGGCGGGAGGAGACCCAGTACTTC. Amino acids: CASSSPWEGREETQYF.

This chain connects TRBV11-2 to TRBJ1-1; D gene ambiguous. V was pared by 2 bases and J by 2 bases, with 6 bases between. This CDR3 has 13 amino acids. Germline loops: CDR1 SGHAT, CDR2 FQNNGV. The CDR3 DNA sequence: TGTGCCAGCAGCTTATTGCCAAACACTGAAGCTTTCTTT. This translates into CASSLLPNTEAFF.

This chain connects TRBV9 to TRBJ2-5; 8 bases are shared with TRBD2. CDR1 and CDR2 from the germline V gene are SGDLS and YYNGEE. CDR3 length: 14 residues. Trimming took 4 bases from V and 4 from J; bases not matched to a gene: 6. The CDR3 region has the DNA TGTGCCAGCAGCCCGGGAGGGTCTGGAGAGACCCAGTACTTC. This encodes CASSPGGSGETQYF. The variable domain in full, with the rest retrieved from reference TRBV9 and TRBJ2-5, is DSGVTQTPKHLITATGQRVTLRCSPRSGDLSVYWYQQSLDQGLQFLIQYYNGEERAKGNILERFSAQQFPDLHSELNLSSLELGDSALYFCASSPGGSGETQYFGPGTRLLVL.

CDR3 DNA sequence: TGTGCCATCAGTGAGGGGGAACGGGCTCAGGGGAGCACTGAAGCTTTCTTT. This gives the protein CAISEGERAQGSTEAFF. The chain combines TRBV10-3 with TRBJ1-1; weak D call: TRBD1 (6 bases). The CDR3 spans 17 residues. Deletions cut 2 bases from V and 4 bases from J, with 20 bases between. Germline V lookup: CDR1 ENHRY, CDR2 SYGVKD.

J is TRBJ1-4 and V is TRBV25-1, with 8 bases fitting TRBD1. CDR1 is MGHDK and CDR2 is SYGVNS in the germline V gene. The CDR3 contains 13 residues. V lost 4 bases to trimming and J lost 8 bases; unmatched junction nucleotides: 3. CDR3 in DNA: TGTGCCAGCAGTGCAGGGGGCAGGGAAAAACTGTTTTTT. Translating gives CASSAGGREKLFF.

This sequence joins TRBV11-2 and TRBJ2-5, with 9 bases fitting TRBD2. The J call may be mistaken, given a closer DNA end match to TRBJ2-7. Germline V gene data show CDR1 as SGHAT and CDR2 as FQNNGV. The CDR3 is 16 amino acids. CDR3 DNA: TGTGCCAGCAGCTCCCCTGAGGCGGGAGGGCCCTACGAGCAGTACTTC. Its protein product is CASSSPEAGGPYEQYF.

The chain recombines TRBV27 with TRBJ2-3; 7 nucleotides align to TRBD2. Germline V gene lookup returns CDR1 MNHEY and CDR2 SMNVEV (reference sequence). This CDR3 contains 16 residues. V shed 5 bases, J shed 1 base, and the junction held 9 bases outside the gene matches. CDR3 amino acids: CASSLPRGDGTDTQYF. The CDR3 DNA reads TGTGCCAGCAGTCTACCCCGGGGGGACGGCACAGATACGCAGTATTTT.

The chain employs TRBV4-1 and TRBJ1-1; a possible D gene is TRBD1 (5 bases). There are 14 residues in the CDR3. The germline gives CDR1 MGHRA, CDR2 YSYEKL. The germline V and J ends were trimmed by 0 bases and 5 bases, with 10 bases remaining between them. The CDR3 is CASSQDGGRTEAFF. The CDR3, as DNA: TGCGCCAGCAGCCAAGATGGGGGTAGGACTGAAGCTTTCTTT.

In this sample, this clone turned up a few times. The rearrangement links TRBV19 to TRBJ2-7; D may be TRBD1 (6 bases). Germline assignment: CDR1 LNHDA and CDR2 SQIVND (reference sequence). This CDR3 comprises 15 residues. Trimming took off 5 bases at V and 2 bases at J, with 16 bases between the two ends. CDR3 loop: CASSVTGNSAYEQYF. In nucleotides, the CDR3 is TGTGCCAGTAGTGTCACAGGGAACTCGGCCTACGAGCAGTACTTC.

CDR3 in DNA: TGTGCCAGCAGTTACTCAAACAGCTATGGCTACACCTTC. It codes for CASSYSNSYGYTF. The chain links TRBV6-5 to TRBJ1-2, with no clear D. The V end was cut by 0 bases, the J end by 4 bases, with 6 bases between. The CDR3 spans 13 residues. In germline, CDR1 is MNHEY, CDR2 SVGAGI.

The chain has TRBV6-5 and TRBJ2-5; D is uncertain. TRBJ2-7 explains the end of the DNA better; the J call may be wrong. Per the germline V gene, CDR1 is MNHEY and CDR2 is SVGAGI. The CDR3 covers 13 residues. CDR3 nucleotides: TGTGCCAGCAGTTACGGGCAGAACTACGAGCAGTACTTC. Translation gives CASSYGQNYEQYF.

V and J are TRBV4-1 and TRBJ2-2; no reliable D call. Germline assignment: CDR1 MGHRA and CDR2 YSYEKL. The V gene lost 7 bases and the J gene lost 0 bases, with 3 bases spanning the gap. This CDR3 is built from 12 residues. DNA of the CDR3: TGCGCCAGCACGACGAACACCGGGGAGCTGTTTTTT. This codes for CASTTNTGELFF.

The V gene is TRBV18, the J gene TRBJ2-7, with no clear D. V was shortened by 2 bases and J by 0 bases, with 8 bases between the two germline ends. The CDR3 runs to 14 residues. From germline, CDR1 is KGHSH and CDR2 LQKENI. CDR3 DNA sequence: TGTGCCAGCTCACCAGGGTCGGGCTCCTACGAGCAGTACTTC. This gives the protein CASSPGSGSYEQYF.

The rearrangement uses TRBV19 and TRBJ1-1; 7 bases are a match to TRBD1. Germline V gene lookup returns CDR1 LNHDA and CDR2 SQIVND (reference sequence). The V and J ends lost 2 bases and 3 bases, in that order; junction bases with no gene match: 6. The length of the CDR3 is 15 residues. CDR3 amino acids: CASSIQGGLDTEAFF. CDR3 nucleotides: TGTGCCAGTAGTATACAGGGGGGACTCGACACTGAAGCTTTCTTT.

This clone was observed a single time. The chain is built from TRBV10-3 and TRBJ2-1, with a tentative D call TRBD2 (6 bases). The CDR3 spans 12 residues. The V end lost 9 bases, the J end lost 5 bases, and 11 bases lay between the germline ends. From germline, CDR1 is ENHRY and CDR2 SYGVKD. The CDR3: CAMGLPNNEQFF. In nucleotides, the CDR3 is TGTGCCATGGGACTTCCCAACAATGAGCAGTTCTTC.

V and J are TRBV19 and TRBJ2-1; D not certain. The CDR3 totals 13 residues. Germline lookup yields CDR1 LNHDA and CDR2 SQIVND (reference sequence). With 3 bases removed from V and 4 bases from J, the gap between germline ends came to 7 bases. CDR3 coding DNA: TGTGCCAGTAGTATCGCCGGGTACAATGAGCAGTTCTTC. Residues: CASSIAGYNEQFF.

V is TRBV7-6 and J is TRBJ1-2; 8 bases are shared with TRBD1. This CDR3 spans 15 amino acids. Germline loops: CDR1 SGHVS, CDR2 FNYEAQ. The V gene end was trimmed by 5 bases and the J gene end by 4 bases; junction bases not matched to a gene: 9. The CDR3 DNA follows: TGTGCCAGCAGCCCAGGACAGGGTCTGGGCTATGGCTACACCTTC. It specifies CASSPGQGLGYGYTF.

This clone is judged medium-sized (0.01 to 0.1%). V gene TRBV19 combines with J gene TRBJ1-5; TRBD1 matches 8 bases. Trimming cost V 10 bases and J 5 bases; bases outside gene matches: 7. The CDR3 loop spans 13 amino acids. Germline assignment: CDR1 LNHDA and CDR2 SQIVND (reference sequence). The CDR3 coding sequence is TGTGCCACCAGGACAGGGTCGTATCAGCCCCAGCATTTT. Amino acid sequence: CATRTGSYQPQHF.